The entry that follows covers one T cell receptor (beta chain) sequence. Antigen specificity is unknown. The source of the sample is a study of post-analysis software for immune sequencing data. Study context: Courses of disease covered relapsing-remitting, secondary progressive and progressive-relapsing multiple sclerosis.

Unique molecular identifiers were present in the TCR beta cDNA libraries. It was from about 1 to 10 million T cells that approximately 500,000 cDNA molecules came. TCRdb re-called the PCR reads with MiXCR, one entry per CDR3 protein. The sample carries about 820,000 distinct CDR3 sequences, 53% recorded once. Study observations and caveats: There was significantly lower normalized Chao1 diversity in multiple sclerosis patients than in controls. With F measure, samples from one preparation batch clustered together strongly.

Sequenced material: blood. The clonotype was recovered from a girl under 18 with multiple sclerosis.

The DNA for the CDR3 is TGCAGCGTTGGGGACAGGGGGTTCTATGGCTACACCTTC. It yields the protein CSVGDRGFYGYTF. V gene TRBV29-1 combines with J gene TRBJ1-2; 11 bases agree with TRBD1. Germline V gives CDR1 SQVTM, CDR2 ANQGSEA. V lost 4 bases and J lost 4; bases outside the gene matches: 2. This CDR3 region has 13 residues.